This T cell receptor beta chain came from a study of cytomegalovirus exposure and HLA in healthy donors (dated by TCRdb to the late 2010s). In terms of the full investigation: According to an earlier analysis of 587 of the donors, 200 million or so T cells yielded 117 million unique TCR beta sequences and 250 to 350 Gb of sequence data. The T cell repertoires of several hundred subjects were profiled by immunosequencing and related to cytomegalovirus serostatus. Typing coverage varied by locus: roughly 629-630 donors for A, B, C, DRB1 and DQB1; more than 500 for DQA1; more than 600 for DPA1; roughly 470 for DPB1. Roughly five DR-DQ haplotypes were treated as single units for association and clustering because of strong linkage in the cohort. Donor age, sex, ethnicity and CMV serostatus were compiled together with the repertoire data. All discovery cohort repertoires had been generated on a single sequencing platform. To decide whether each TCR beta V gene segment behaved as functional or pseudogenic, an earlier analysis of some 540 of the donors relied on high-throughput TCR beta sequencing. In a later genetic analysis, genome-wide SNP genotypes for about three fifths of the roughly 670 donors were used, and that subset was treated as a discovery cohort. High-throughput TCR immunosequencing, statistical association of individual TCRs with disease status, and machine learning were combined to predict cytomegalovirus infection status. To study patterns of TCR occurrence, a later analysis re-analyzed previously published TCR beta repertoires from 650 to 750 donors and added high-resolution HLA genotyping. Class I and class II HLA loci were covered by the typing at four-digit resolution. Across approximately 420 genotyped donors of the cohort, an average of roughly 230,000 unique TCR beta nucleotide sequences per donor were sequenced, and around 20% of those sequences were non-productive. The study was designed to test whether signatures of past pathogen exposure could be identified by cataloging public T cell receptors. The later analysis used no new phenotypic data to find candidate immune exposures, relying instead on TCR beta sequences and their occurrence across donors. Of the roughly 390 genotyped donors, roughly 80% fell in the genetic ancestry cluster associated with self-reported Caucasian donors. An early release that covered several hundred HLA-typed donors contained about 290 gigabases of sequencing data and 85 million to 100 million unique TCR sequences. In addition to the first cohort of hundreds of subjects, a separate validation cohort of 120 different subjects was used.

Taken from the germline V gene, the CDR1 and CDR2 loops are KGHSH and LQKENI. The CDR3 numbers 15 residues from cysteine through phenylalanine. Only CDR3 DNA remains: 45 bases, in frame from the first base. V is pared back by 3 bases and J by 0 bases, with 12 bases lying between the germline termini. What the study reported, not specific to this receptor: A further reported finding was that TCR beta sequences accurately predicted the HLA-A and HLA-B alleles for most subjects in the first cohort. Because HLA typing was unavailable for some donors at each locus, only the typed subset was used in association tests. The only immune exposure information available for the cohort was CMV serostatus. Some IMGT-functional V segments, including TRBV6-2 and TRBV6-3, could not be told apart with the 87-base-pair reads, so those segments were excluded. The classifier was reported to diagnose cytomegalovirus status with high specificity and sensitivity in both the original cohort and the validation cohort. A later analysis associated 16,951 TCR beta sequences with specific HLA alleles at a false discovery rate of 0.05. A later analysis found that TCR association rates varied across HLA loci, with DRB1 alleles showing the most associated TCRs and HLA-C alleles the fewest. A later analysis found that HLA-associated TCR beta chains were more clonally expanded and had lower generation probabilities than equally common non-associated chains. The authors suggested that the approach could potentially be extended to other disease states and immunological phenotypes. According to a later genetic analysis, donors in an Asian-associated ancestry cluster had fewer N-insertions in productive TCRs than the approximately 700-donor mean. The study gave a list of around 170 TCR beta chains associated with cytomegalovirus. Correlated functional status among segregating V segments might be attributable to linkage disequilibrium, but an unknown experimental factor could not be ruled out. According to a later analysis, most CMV-associated TCR beta chains appeared to be HLA-restricted, and the HLA associations seemed to be driven largely by CMV exposure. A cluster of highly shared sequence variants was judged likely to be a technical artifact of the sequencing pipeline. An association between a missense DCLRE1C variant and V-gene and J-gene trimming of TCR beta chains was found in a later genetic analysis and replicated in an independent cohort. About 17 rarely observed V segments, including chromosome 9 orphons, were excluded from the earlier analysis of several hundred of the donors because counts were too low. Most TCR sequences were observed very rarely across donors, whereas some public TCRs were present in many individuals. Strong co-occurrence of HLA alleles, especially DR and DQ, made assigning TCR associations to individual alleles difficult. In an earlier analysis of approximately 590 of the donors, most TCR beta V segments appeared in productive rearrangements about 87% or about 30% of the time, broadly matching IMGT annotations. The cohort was sequenced for TCR beta chains only, and without alpha or paired-chain data the features that could be detected were limited. In vitro tests confirmed that a few of the cytomegalovirus-associated TCR beta chains recognize cytomegalovirus antigens. Presence/absence analyses assumed roughly uniform sequencing depth across donors, an assumption that may not hold. Several of the top co-occurrence clusters appeared to be linked to parvovirus B19, influenza, CMV and Epstein-Barr virus, according to a later analysis.

As concerns this clone: What antigen it recognizes has not been identified. Nothing much larger sits one base from this clone, and base qualities are not available.

The cohort comprised 666 healthy bone marrow donors. At the time of sampling, every cohort member was nominally healthy, though immune exposures that went unrecorded were likely present. The donor was CMV seropositive and belonged to the group of more than 250 seropositive cohort members. A peripheral blood sample was provided by each donor, and peripheral blood mononuclear cells were used for TCR beta sequencing. Genomic DNA extraction from the blood cell samples was performed with the Qiagen DNeasy Blood Extraction Kit. The library was made by the immunoSEQ multiplex PCR assay. The multiplex PCR relied on a mix of 60 forward primers for TCR Vbeta segments and 13 reverse primers for TCR Jbeta segments. Amplification of the CDR3 region of rearranged TCR beta genes was performed with a multiplex PCR assay on genomic DNA. The Illumina HiSeq System was used to sequence the amplified TCR beta libraries as 87-base-pair reads. The study's own analysis went as follows. In a later analysis, tens of millions of unique TCR beta chains were counted across the approximately 640 repertoires, and some 10 million of these chains were shared by at least two donors. A nearest-neighbor algorithm error-corrected the raw reads and collapsed the reads into unique sequences, merging closely related sequences to remove PCR and sequencing errors. Alignment of CDR3 sequences to IMGT reference sequences was used to assign V, D and J gene segments. For a sequence to be retained, a match of at least six nucleotides was required to both a V gene segment and a J gene segment. Rearrangements were classified as productive when the CDR3 lacked stop codons and remained in frame with V and J, and all other rearrangements were classified as non-productive. Following IMGT convention, CDR3 was defined as the stretch from the second conserved V-encoded cysteine to the conserved J-encoded phenylalanine. The earlier analysis of 587 of the donors excluded sequences that lacked an unambiguous match to a single V gene segment. An earlier analysis of a few hundred of the donors called V segments functional above 56.7% productive rearrangements and segregating when the between-donor standard deviation exceeded 5%. A statistical classification framework was built for diagnosing cytomegalovirus status from the catalog of TCR beta chain sequences. A later analysis assigned V and J genes by comparing TCR nucleotide sequences with IMGT/GENE-DB human TR gene sequences. A later analysis assigned CDR3 sequences and most-parsimonious VDJ recombination scenarios with the TCRdist pipeline. In a later analysis, each TCR beta chain was defined by its CDR3 amino acid sequence together with its V-gene family, and reads lacking a unique V-gene family were excluded. As a way to deal with suspected cross-contamination and a sequencing artifact, a later analysis dropped 450 to 600 nucleotide sequences that were highly shared and had low generation probability. In a later analysis, a clonal expansion index was calculated for each public chain from normalized within-repertoire ranks of inferred template counts. A later analysis computed generation probabilities with a VDJ recombination model fitted to out-of-frame rearrangements, and checked the results against IGoR. In a later analysis, TCR-TCR, TCR-HLA and TCR-CMV co-occurrence was scored with hypergeometric tests, and a repertoire-size bias correction was applied to TCR pairs. A later analysis estimated false discovery rates by permuting HLA or CMV assignments 20 times. A later analysis grouped co-occurring TCRs with DBSCAN, adding TCRdist sequence similarity when clustering within HLA-allele-positive subsets. Repertoires with fewer than 30,000 or more than 120,000 public chains, plus five repertoires with anomalous nucleotide sharing, were excluded from co-occurrence clustering. The table comes from immuneACCESS by way of TCRdb, which keeps in-frame sequences with V and J called. Part of the clones is missing from these tables; in studies checked, under half for an unresolved V gene and the rest for unknown reasons. V and J calls plus clone size are reproduced from that table; the DNA served to infer D and trimming. Within this sample are fewer than 200,000 clones, with 80% of them counted one time only. Around a tenth of the sample is held by the ten biggest clonotypes.

The TCR sequence derives from a man younger than 35 in good health and CMV-seropositive. Here the chain combines TRBV18 and TRBJ2-7, and TRBD1 may be the D gene, going by 7 matching bases. The sample was PBMCs. In nucleotide form, the sequence is TGTGCCAGCTCACCGCAGGGGGGAGGCTCCTACGAGCAGTACTTC. It is translated as CASSPQGGGSYEQYF. This CDR3, with the reference TRBV18 and TRBJ2-7 proteins standing in past its ends, gives the full variable domain NAGVMQNPRHLVRRRGQEARLRCSPMKGHSHVYWYRQLPEEGLKFMVYLQKENIIDESGMPKERFSAEFPKEGPSILRIQQVVRGDSAAYFCASSPQGGGSYEQYFGPGTRLTVT.